This TCR beta chain was sequenced in a study of blood T cell repertoires in COVID-19 (dated by TCRdb to about 2020). Notes on the research overall: Samples from collaborators originated in the United States, Italy and Spain and spanned both the acute and convalescent phases of COVID-19. The sample metadata nearly always contained a de-identified subject ID, COVID-19 status, age in years and sex. The prospective study material was composed of cDNA or gDNA derived from T cells, B-cell-depleted T cells, or PBMCs. The samples were drawn from two sources: the first 160 participants of the ongoing ImmuneRACE study, and 1,200 or so subjects contributed by 6 global collaborators. Where available, HLA class I and class II types were taken from metadata supplied by the sample provider and were not determined by assay-based typing. Subjects who had been exposed to COVID-19, were actively infected with it, or had recovered from it provided the deeply sampled blood TCRbeta repertoires that made up the dataset. A freely available public database, intended as a resource for researchers studying the immune response to SARS-CoV-2, is where the repertoires were released.

General findings and caveats noted by the study authors: Clinical and demographic metadata were provided uncurated, with the amount varying by source and participant.

The germline V gene specifies SNHLY as CDR1 and FYNNEI as CDR2. Trimming at the junction amounts to 4 bases on V and 2 bases on J, and the germline ends lie 12 bases apart. Inclusive of the bounding cysteine and phenylalanine, the CDR3 is 15 residues long. The read is trimmed to its CDR3 DNA, 45 bases read in frame from base 1. TCRbeta CDR3 regions were amplified from genomic DNA using the immunoSEQ Assay, a bias-controlled multiplex PCR. From the authors' description of their analysis: Within the assay, amplification of reference gene primers was used to estimate how many nucleated cells each sample contained. Sequence reads were collapsed and filtered to measure the absolute abundance of every unique TCRbeta CDR3 rearrangement. For each sample, productive Simpson clonality was calculated as the square root of Simpson's diversity index across productive rearrangements. The source is immuneACCESS, and TCRdb retained only in-frame sequences with V and J called. Part of the clones is not carried over; for the studies checked, unresolved V genes explain less than half of this, and the remainder is unexplained. V and J calls and clone size follow that table, whereas D and trimming were derived from the DNA. The sample data list a few hundred thousand clones, and roughly nine tenths of these were observed just once. The ten largest clones take up approximately 2.2% of the sample.

In this sample, this clone turned up once. Its antigen target is currently unknown. No base-level quality is on record; no much larger clone is a single base apart. Whole blood was collected in K2EDTA tubes by collaborating institutions according to the institutions' own protocols. For TCRbeta analysis, collaborators shipped samples in one of three forms: frozen whole blood, isolated PBMCs, or DNA extracted from either of those sample types. The chain is made from TRBV2 and TRBJ1-5; D gene: possibly TRBD1, on 5 matching bases. This receptor was obtained from a man aged 18-30 years with active or convalescent COVID-19. The material sequenced was peripheral blood. The DNA sequence reads TGTGCCAGCAGTGGGGAATCGGGGGGCAATCAGCCCCAGCATTTT. Its translation is CASSGESGGNQPQHF.